Described below is a single T cell receptor beta chain sequence and its context. A much larger clone differs from this one at a single base, so this may be a read error. It was considered stable Graves' hyperthyroidism when ophthalmopathy did not progress within 18 months. Exclusions: uncontrolled infection, other autoimmune disease, pregnancy, lactation. TCR beta CDR3 region amplification was performed from RNA transcripts. Carried out on the TCR CDR3, a first-round RT-PCR used the HTBI primer set. TCRdb ran MiXCR on the multiplex PCR reads and lists one entry per CDR3 protein. The repertoire holds about 590,000 distinct CDR3 sequences, with approximately 15% as singletons. The sample originates from a study of T cells in Graves' hyperthyroidism and ophthalmopathy. Study at large: The authors collected peripheral blood at initial diagnosis, before any treatment.

CDR3 length: 15 residues. With 5 bases clipped from V and 2 bases from J, the junction kept 5 bases outside the gene matches. Germline CDR1 LNHDA, CDR2 SQIVND (reference sequence). The rearrangement links TRBV19 to TRBJ2-1; 8 nucleotides align to TRBD2. Input material: blood. The clonotype was recovered from a woman between 25 and 40 years old with Graves' hyperthyroidism. The CDR3: CASSATLAAYNEQFF. The CDR3 DNA follows: TGTGCCAGTAGTGCCACACTAGCGGCCTACAATGAGCAGTTCTTC.